This entry describes one TCR beta chain. Since it is a stray read in a library aimed at alpha chains, this beta chain has a size that is not meaningful. The sample comes from a study of spatial heterogeneity in lung cancer. Study summary: Each time, sequencing found more beta-chain sequences than alpha-chain sequences.

One entry per CDR3 protein, called by TCRdb with MiXCR from the 5' RACE reads. The data contain roughly 4,500 distinct CDR3 sequences, about a fifth of them singletons. The CDR3 is 16 residues long. V was shortened by 4 bases and J by 7 bases, with 22 bases between the two germline ends. The germline gives CDR1 KGHDR, CDR2 SFDVKD. Time point described: sample taken at primary tumor resection. Unsorted whole RNA samples from tumor, nontumor lung or frozen PBMC were sequenced. The donors comprised 60 to 85 untreated early-stage non-small cell lung cancer patients. Here the sequenced sample was normal lung tissue next to the tumor, taken at surgery. The genes are TRBV24-1 and TRBJ2-7, with D maybe TRBD1 (6 bases). The receptor was derived from a female donor with early-stage non-small cell lung cancer. The CDR3 spells CATSDPPGTPPGEQYF. The CDR3 DNA sequence: TGTGCCACCAGTGACCCCCCCGGGACACCGCCGGGAGAGCAGTACTTC.